This T cell receptor beta chain is drawn from a study of shared clonotypes between healthy human individuals. Regarding the study as a whole: A handful of donors showed sharing of approximately 5% of naive CD4 clonotypes.

The naive CD8 subset, CD45RO-negative cells positively selected for CCR7, excluded terminally differentiated effector memory CD45RA+ cells. The CDR3 is 17 residues long. Germline values: CDR1 SGHKS, CDR2 YYEKEE (reference sequence). Trimming left V 4 bases short and J 3 bases short, with 22 bases between. Replicate PCRs from sorted subsets contained around 200 ng DNA, which is roughly 30,000 T cell genomes. Produced via immunoSEQ multiplex PCR; TCRdb's table is partial and in-frame only. Here the sample spans approximately 1.9 million clones, around 93% being singletons. This clone was counted once. Its antigen is still unknown.

Sequencing was carried out using naive CD8+ T cells from PBMCs. The TCR comes from a man between 18 and 29 years old in good health. Some clones in this sample may be carry-over from other donors' samples. This chain joins TRBV5-5 and TRBJ1-1, with unresolved D. Here the CDR3 DNA reads TGTGCCAGCAGCCAGCAATTTGTGACACCCGGGGACACTGAAGCTTTCTTT. Translation: CASSQQFVTPGDTEAFF.